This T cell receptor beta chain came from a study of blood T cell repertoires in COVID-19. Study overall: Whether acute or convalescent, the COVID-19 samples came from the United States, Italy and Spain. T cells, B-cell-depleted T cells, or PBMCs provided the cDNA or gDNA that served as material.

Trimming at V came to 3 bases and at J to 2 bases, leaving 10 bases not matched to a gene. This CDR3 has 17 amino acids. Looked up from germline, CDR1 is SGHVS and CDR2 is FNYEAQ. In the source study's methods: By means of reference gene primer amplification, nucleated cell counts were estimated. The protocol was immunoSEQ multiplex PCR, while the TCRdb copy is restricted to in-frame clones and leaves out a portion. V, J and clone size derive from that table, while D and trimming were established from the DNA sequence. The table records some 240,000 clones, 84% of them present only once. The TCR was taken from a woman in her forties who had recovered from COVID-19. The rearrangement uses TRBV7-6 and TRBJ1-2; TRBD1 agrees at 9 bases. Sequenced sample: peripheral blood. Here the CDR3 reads CASSFHVTGGANYGYTF. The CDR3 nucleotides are TGTGCCAGCAGCTTCCACGTTACAGGGGGCGCAAACTATGGCTACACCTTC.